This T cell receptor (beta chain) was sequenced for a study of CD8+CD57+ T cells in acquired aplastic anemia. Profiles of TCR beta VDJ and CDR3 were generated from a genomic DNA template. TCRdb reanalysed the reads using MiXCR and keeps one entry per CDR3 protein. The data contain under 500,000 distinct CDR3 sequences, approximately 33% of them singletons. Only patients with CD8+CD57+ cell expansion on flow cytometry were chosen for sequencing. The V end lost 0 bases, the J end lost 7 bases, and 7 bases lay between the germline ends. The CDR3 runs 13 residues. Germline V gives CDR1 SGHTA, CDR2 FQGNSA.

The genes are TRBV7-2 and TRBJ1-5, with no clear D. This sequence originates from a human donor with aplastic anemia. The sample was sorted CD4+, CD8+, or CD8+CD57+ T cells (not recorded which) from PBMCs. CDR3 nucleotides: TGTGCCAGCAGCTTAGCGAGTGGACAGCCCCAGCATTTT. Its translation: CASSLASGQPQHF.